This TCR beta chain was sequenced for a study of blood T cell repertoires in COVID-19. Study details: T cells, B-cell-depleted T cells, or PBMCs supplied cDNA or gDNA.

From germline, CDR1 is LGHDT and CDR2 YNNKEL (reference sequence). The CDR3 contains 14 residues. The ends were cut back, 0 bases at V and 9 bases at J, with 14 bases in the middle. Study processing details: How many nucleated cells were present was estimated from reference gene primer amplification. Clones were read by immunoSEQ multiplex PCR, and TCRdb kept only the in-frame ones, dropping some. From that table come the V and J calls and clone size; the DNA was used to work out D and trimming. The sample yields roughly 80,000 clones, roughly 80% seen once. The V gene is TRBV3-1 (or the pseudogene TRBV3-2), the J gene TRBJ2-5; D is unclear. Sequencing used peripheral blood. This sequence was found in a woman aged 60 to 75 with acute or convalescent COVID-19. The CDR3 protein is CASSQDLSQMAQYF. The CDR3 DNA reads TGTGCCAGCAGCCAAGATCTGTCCCAGATGGCCCAGTACTTC.